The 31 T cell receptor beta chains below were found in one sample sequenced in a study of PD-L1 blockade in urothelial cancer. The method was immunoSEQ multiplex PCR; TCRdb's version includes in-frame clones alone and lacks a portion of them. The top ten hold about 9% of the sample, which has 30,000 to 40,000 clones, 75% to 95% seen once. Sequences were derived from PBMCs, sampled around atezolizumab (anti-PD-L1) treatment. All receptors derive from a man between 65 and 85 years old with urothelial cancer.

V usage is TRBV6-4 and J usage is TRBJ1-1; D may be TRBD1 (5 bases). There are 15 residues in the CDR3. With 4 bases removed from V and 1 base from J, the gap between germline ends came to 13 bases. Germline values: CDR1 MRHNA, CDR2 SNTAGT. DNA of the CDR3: TGTGCCAGCAGTGCACTGGGAGGGGAGAACACTGAAGCTTTCTTT. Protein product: CASSALGGENTEAFF.

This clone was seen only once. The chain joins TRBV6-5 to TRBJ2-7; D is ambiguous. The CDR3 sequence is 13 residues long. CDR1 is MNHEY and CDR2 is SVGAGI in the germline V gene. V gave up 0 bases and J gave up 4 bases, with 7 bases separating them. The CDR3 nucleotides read TGTGCCAGCAGTTACTCCGGAGAGTACGAGCAGTACTTC. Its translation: CASSYSGEYEQYF.

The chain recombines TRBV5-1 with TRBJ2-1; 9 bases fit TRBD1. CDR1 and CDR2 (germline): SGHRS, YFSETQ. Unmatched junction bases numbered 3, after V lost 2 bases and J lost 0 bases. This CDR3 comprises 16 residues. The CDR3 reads CASSFRQGGSYNEQFF. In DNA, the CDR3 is TGCGCCAGCAGCTTTCGACAGGGGGGCTCCTACAATGAGCAGTTCTTC.

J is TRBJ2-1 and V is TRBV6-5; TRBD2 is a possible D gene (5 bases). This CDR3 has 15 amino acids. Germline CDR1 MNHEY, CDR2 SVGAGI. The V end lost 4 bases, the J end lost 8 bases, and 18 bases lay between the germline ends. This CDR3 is CASSSPAGEVDEQFF. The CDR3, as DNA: TGTGCCAGCAGTTCTCCGGCCGGGGAAGTCGATGAGCAGTTCTTC.

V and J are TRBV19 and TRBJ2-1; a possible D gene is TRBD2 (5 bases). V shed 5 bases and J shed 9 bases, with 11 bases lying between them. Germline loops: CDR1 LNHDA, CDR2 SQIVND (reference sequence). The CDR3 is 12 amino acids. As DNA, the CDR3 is TGTGCCAGTAGTTTCCTGGCGGGTGAGCAGTTCTTC. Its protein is CASSFLAGEQFF.

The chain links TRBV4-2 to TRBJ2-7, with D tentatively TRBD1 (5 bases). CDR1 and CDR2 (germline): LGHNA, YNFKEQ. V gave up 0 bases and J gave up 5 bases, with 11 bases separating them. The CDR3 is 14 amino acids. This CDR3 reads CASSQDGGRDEQYF. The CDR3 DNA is TGTGCCAGCAGCCAAGATGGCGGCAGGGACGAGCAGTACTTC.

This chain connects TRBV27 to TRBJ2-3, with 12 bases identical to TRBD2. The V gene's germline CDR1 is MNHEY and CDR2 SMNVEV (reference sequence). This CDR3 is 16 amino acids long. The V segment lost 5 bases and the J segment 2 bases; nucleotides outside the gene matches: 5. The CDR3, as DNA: TGTGCCAGCAGTGCCACTAGCGGGAGGTTCACAGATACGCAGTATTTT. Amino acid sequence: CASSATSGRFTDTQYF.

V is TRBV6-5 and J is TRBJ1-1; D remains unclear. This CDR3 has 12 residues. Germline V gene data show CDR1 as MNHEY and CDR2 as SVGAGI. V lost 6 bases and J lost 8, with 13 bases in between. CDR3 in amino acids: CASSHYEGEAFF. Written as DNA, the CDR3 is TGTGCCAGCAGCCATTACGAGGGAGAAGCTTTCTTT.

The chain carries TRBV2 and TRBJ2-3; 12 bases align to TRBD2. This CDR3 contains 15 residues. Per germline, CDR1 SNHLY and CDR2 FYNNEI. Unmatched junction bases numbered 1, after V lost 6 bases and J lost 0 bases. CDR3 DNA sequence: TGTGCCAGCAGCGGACTAGCGGGGAGCACAGATACGCAGTATTTT. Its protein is CASSGLAGSTDTQYF.

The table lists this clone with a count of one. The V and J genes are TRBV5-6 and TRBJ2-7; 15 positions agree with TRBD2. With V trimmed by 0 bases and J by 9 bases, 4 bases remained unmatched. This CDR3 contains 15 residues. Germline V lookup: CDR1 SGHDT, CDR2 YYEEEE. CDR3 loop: CASSLGTSGRARQYF. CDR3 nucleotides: TGTGCCAGCAGCTTGGGGACTAGCGGGAGGGCCAGGCAGTACTTC.

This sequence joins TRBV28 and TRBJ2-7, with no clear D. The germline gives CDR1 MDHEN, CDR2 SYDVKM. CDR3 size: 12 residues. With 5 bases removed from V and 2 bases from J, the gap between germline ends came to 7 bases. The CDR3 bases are TGTGCCAGCAGTCCCCCCGCCTACGAGCAGTACTTC. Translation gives CASSPPAYEQYF.

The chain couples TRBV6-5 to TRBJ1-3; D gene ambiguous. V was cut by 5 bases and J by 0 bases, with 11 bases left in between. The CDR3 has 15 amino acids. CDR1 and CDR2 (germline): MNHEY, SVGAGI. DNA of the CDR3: TGTGCCAGCAGTCCCGAGGGATACTCTGGAAACACCATATATTTT. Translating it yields CASSPEGYSGNTIYF.

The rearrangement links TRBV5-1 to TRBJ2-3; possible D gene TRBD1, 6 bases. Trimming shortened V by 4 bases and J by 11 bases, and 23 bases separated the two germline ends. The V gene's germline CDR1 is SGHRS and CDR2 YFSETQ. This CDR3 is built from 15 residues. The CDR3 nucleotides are TGCGCCAGCAGCCCCAGACAGGCCCCTCAATTTGGGCAGTATTTT. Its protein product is CASSPRQAPQFGQYF.

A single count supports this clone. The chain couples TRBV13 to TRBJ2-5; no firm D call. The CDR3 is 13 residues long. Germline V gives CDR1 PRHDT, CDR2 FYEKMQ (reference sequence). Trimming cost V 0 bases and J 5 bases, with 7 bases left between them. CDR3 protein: CASSLGPGETQYF. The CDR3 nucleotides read TGTGCCAGCAGCTTAGGCCCAGGCGAGACCCAGTACTTC.

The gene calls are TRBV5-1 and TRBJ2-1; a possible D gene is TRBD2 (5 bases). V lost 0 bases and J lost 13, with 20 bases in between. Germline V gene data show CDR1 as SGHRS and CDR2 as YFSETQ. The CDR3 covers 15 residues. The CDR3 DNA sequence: TGCGCCAGCAGCTTGGATGGTGGGAGCCCTCTCTTTCAGTTCTTC. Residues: CASSLDGGSPLFQFF.

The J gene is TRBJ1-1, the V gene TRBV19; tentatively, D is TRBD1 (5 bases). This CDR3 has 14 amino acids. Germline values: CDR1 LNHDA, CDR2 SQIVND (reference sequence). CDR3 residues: CVLPTQEVRAEAFF. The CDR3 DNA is TGTGTCCTACCTACACAGGAAGTTAGGGCTGAAGCTTTCTTT.

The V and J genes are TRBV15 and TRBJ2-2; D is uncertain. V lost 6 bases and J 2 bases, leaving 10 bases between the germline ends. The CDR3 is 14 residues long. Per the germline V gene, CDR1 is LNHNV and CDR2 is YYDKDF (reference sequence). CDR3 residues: CATSFSANTGELFF. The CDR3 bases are TGTGCCACCAGTTTCAGTGCCAACACCGGGGAGCTGTTTTTT.

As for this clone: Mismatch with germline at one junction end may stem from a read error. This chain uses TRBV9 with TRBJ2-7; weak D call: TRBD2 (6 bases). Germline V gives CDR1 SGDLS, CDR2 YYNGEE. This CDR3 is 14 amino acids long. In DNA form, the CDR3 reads TGTGCCAGCAGCGTAGGCGGGACTTACTACGAGCAGCACTTC. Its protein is CASSVGGTYYEQHF.

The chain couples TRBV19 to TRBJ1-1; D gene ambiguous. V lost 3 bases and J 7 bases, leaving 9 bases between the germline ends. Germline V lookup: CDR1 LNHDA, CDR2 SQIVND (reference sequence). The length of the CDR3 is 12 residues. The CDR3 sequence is CASSIIGFEAFF. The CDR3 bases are TGTGCCAGTAGTATCATCGGTTTTGAAGCTTTCTTT.

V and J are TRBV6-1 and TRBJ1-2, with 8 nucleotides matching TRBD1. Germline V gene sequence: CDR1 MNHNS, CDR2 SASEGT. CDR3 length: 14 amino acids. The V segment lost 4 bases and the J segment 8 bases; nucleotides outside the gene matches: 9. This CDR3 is CASSGRTGLLGYTF. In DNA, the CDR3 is TGTGCCAGCAGTGGCCGGACAGGGCTTTTGGGCTACACCTTC.

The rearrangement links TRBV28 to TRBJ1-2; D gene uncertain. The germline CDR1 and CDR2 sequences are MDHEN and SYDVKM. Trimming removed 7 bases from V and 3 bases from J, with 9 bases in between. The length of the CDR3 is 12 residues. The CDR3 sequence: CASTSEYYGYTF. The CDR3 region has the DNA TGTGCCAGCACCTCAGAATACTATGGCTACACCTTC.

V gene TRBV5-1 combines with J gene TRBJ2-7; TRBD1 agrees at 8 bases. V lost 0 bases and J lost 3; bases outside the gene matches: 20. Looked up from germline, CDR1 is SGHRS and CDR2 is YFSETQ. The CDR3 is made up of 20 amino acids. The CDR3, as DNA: TGCGCCAGCAGCTTGGGGGATTTAGGACAGGGTGGTTTAAGACGCTACGAGCAGTACTTC. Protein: CASSLGDLGQGGLRRYEQYF.

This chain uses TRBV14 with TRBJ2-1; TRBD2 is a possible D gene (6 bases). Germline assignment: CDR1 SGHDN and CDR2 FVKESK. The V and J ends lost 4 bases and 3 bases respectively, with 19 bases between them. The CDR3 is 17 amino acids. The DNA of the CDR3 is TGTGCCAGCAGCCTCAATCTCGGGAGTGGGATCTACAATGAGCAGTTCTTC. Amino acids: CASSLNLGSGIYNEQFF. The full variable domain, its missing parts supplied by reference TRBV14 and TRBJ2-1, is EAGVTQFPSHSVIEKGQTVTLRCDPISGHDNLYWYRRVMGKEIKFLLHFVKESKQDESGMPNNRFLAERTGGTYSTLKVQPAELEDSGVYFCASSLNLGSGIYNEQFFGPGTRLTVL.

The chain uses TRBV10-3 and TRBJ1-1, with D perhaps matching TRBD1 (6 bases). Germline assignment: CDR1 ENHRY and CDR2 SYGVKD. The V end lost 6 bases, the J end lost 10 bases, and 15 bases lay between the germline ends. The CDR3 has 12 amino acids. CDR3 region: CAISPTPRGAFF. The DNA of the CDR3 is TGTGCCATCAGCCCAACCCCCAGGGGAGCTTTCTTT.

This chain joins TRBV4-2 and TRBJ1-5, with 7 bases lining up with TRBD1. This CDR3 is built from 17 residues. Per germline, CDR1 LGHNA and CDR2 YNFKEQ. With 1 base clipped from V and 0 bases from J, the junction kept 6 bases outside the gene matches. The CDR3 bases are TGTGCCAGCAGCCAAGTAGCGGGACAGCTTAGCAATCAGCCCCAGCATTTT. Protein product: CASSQVAGQLSNQPQHF.

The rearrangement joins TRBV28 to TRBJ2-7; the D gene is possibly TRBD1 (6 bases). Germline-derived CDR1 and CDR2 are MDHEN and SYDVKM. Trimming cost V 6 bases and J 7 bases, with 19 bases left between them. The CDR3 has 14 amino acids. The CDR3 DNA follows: TGTGCCAGCAGGTCCGGGACACAGCTTTGGGAGCAGTACTTC. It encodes CASRSGTQLWEQYF.

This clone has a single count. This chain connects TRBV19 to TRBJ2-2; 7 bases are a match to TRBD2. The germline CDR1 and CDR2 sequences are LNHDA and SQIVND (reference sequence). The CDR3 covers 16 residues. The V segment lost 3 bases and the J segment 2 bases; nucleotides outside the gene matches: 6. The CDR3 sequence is CASSIWGGSNTGELFF. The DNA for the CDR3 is TGTGCCAGTAGTATCTGGGGGGGAAGCAACACCGGGGAGCTGTTTTTT.

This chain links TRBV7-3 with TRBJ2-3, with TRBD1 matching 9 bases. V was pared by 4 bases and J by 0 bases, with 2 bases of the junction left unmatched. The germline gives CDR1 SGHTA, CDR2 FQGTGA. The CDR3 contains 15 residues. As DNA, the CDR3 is TGTGCCAGCAGCTCGACAGGGGGAAGCACAGATACGCAGTATTTT. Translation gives CASSSTGGSTDTQYF.

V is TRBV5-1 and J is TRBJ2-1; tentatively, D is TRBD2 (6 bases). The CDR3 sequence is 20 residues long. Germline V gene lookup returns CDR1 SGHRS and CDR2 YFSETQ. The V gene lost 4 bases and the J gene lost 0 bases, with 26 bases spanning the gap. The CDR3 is CASSTYPGSGTTPSYNEQFF. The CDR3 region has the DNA TGCGCCAGCAGCACCTACCCCGGGAGTGGCACTACTCCCTCCTACAATGAGCAGTTCTTC.

The CDR3 nucleotides read TGTGCCAGCAGCCCGGGACAGGGGGTCAATGAGCAGTTCTTC. As protein: CASSPGQGVNEQFF. The chain joins TRBV7-9 to TRBJ2-1; 11 nucleotides agree with TRBD1. The germline gives CDR1 SEHNR, CDR2 FQNEAQ (reference sequence). The CDR3 contains 14 residues. Trimming cost V 5 bases and J 6 bases; bases outside gene matches: 3.

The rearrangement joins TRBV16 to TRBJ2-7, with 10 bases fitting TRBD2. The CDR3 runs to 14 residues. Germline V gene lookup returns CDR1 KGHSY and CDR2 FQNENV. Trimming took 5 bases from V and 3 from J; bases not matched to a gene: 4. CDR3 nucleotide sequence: TGTGCCAGCAGCAGCAGGACTAGCGGCTACGAGCAGTACTTC. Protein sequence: CASSSRTSGYEQYF. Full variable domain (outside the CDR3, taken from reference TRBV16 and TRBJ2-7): GEEVAQTPKHLVRGEGQKAKLYCAPIKGHSYVFWYQQVLKNEFKFLISFQNENVFDETGMPKERFSAKCLPNSPCSLEIQATKLEDSAVYFCASSSRTSGYEQYFGPGTRLTVT.